The 17 T cell receptor beta chains listed next were all sequenced from one sample in a study of cytomegalovirus exposure and HLA in healthy donors. Amplification used 60 Vbeta primers and 13 Jbeta primers. Only in-frame clones appear in the TCRdb table, and some are missing; sequencing was by immunoSEQ multiplex PCR. The sample has about 150,000 clones, 80% seen once. The sample comprised PBMCs. The receptors originated from a man in his thirties or forties in good health and CMV-seropositive.

The chain recombines TRBV28 with TRBJ1-4; possibly TRBD1 for D (5 bases). Germline loops: CDR1 MDHEN, CDR2 SYDVKM. This CDR3 comprises 18 residues. V dropped 2 bases and J dropped 3 bases, with 19 bases sitting between them. The CDR3 DNA sequence: TGTGCCAGCAGTTTAATGGGGGGGTTCGGTTTGCCTAATGAAAAACTGTTTTTT. This translates into CASSLMGGFGLPNEKLFF.

J is TRBJ1-4 and V is TRBV7-8; a possible D gene is TRBD1 (5 bases). The CDR3 covers 15 residues. CDR1 and CDR2 from the germline V gene are SGHVS and FQNEAQ. V lost 0 bases and J 3 bases, leaving 8 bases between the germline ends. For the CDR3, the DNA is TGTGCCAGCAGCTTAGCCGGGACTTCTAATGAAAAACTGTTTTTT. It is translated as CASSLAGTSNEKLFF.

In this sample, this clone turned up a few times. The V and J genes are TRBV7-8 and TRBJ2-3; weak D call: TRBD2 (5 bases). The CDR3 loop spans 15 amino acids. Trimming took off 1 base at V and 3 bases at J, with 11 bases between the two ends. Germline assignment: CDR1 SGHVS and CDR2 FQNEAQ. The CDR3 DNA is TGTGCCAGCAGCTTAGATGGCGGGCAAACAGATACGCAGTATTTT. Amino acids: CASSLDGGQTDTQYF.

The V gene is TRBV27, the J gene TRBJ1-6; D not certain. The CDR3 is 14 residues long. V was cut by 2 bases and J by 9 bases, with 11 bases left in between. Germline CDR1 is MNHEY and CDR2 is SMNVEV (reference sequence). CDR3 DNA: TGTGCCAGCAGTTTACGAGGGAACGGTTCACCCCTCCACTTT. It yields the protein CASSLRGNGSPLHF.

This clone was observed a few times. V and J are TRBV5-6 and TRBJ1-2; 7 bases are a match to TRBD1. From germline, CDR1 is SGHDT and CDR2 YYEEEE. The junction had 4 bases not matched to a gene; V was cut back by 0 bases and J by 2 bases. The CDR3 length is 15 residues. For the CDR3, the DNA is TGTGCCAGCAGCTTGGTGGGACAGCCAAACTATGGCTACACCTTC. This translates into CASSLVGQPNYGYTF.

The chain couples TRBV5-6 to TRBJ2-7; 7 bases map to TRBD2. Germline V gives CDR1 SGHDT, CDR2 YYEEEE. The CDR3 extends over 14 amino acids. After removal of 4 bases from V and 3 bases from J, the junction contained 7 bases not matched to a gene. The CDR3 DNA sequence: TGTGCCAGCAGCCCCCGGACTAGATTCTACGAGCAGTACTTC. It yields the protein CASSPRTRFYEQYF. Looking up the rest from reference TRBV5-6 and TRBJ2-7 gives the full variable domain: DAGVTQSPTHLIKTRGQQVTLRCSPKSGHDTVSWYQQALGQGPQFIFQYYEEEERQRGNFPDRFSGHQFPNYSSELNVNALLLGDSALYLCASSPRTRFYEQYFGPGTRLTVT.

To note about this clone: The sample holds other DNA sequences that translate to the same CDR3. This sequence joins TRBV19 and TRBJ1-5, with a tentative D call TRBD1 (5 bases). The germline CDR1 and CDR2 sequences are LNHDA and SQIVND (reference sequence). CDR3 size: 15 residues. Trimming took 3 bases from V and 0 from J, leaving 9 bases between them. CDR3 protein: CASSIGGYSNQPQHF. DNA of the CDR3: TGTGCCAGTAGTATCGGGGGGTATAGCAATCAGCCCCAGCATTTT.

This clone has just one count. The V call is TRBV7-3, the J call TRBJ2-5, with D tentatively TRBD1 (8 bases). With 5 bases removed from V and 1 base from J, the gap between germline ends came to 17 bases. Germline V gives CDR1 SGHTA, CDR2 FQGTGA. This CDR3 has 16 amino acids. This chain's CDR3 is CASSRQGRGSQETQYF. CDR3 nucleotides: TGTGCCAGCAGCCGACAGGGGAGGGGGTCCCAAGAGACCCAGTACTTC.

V gene TRBV9 combines with J gene TRBJ1-1; a possible D gene is TRBD1 (5 bases). CDR1 and CDR2 from the germline V gene are SGDLS and YYNGEE. Trimming removed 3 bases from V and 8 bases from J, with 14 bases in between. This CDR3 region has 13 residues. CDR3 sequence reads: CASSAPGRGEAFF. In nucleotides, the CDR3 is TGTGCCAGCAGCGCCCCTGGGAGGGGAGAAGCTTTCTTT. The entire variable domain, with the rest obtained from reference TRBV9 and TRBJ1-1, is as follows: DSGVTQTPKHLITATGQRVTLRCSPRSGDLSVYWYQQSLDQGLQFLIQYYNGEERAKGNILERFSAQQFPDLHSELNLSSLELGDSALYFCASSAPGRGEAFFGQGTRLTVV.

The chain joins TRBV6-6 to TRBJ1-1, with 12 bases that match TRBD1. The ends lost 2 bases at V and 6 bases at J; junction bases unmatched: 4. In germline, CDR1 is MNHNY, CDR2 SVGAGI (reference sequence). This CDR3 contains 15 residues. The CDR3 DNA sequence: TGTGCCAGCAGTTACGGGACAGGGGGCAGCGCTGAAGCTTTCTTT. It encodes CASSYGTGGSAEAFF.

The rearrangement links TRBV21-1 to TRBJ2-2; the tabulated D call, TRBD1, remains unverified against the DNA. TRBV21-1 represents a pseudogene. The CDR3 contains 17 residues. This chain's CDR3 is CASSKVIRTGNTGELFF. The CDR3 DNA reads TGTGCCAGCAGCAAAGTCATCCGGACAGGGAACACCGGGGAGCTGTTTTTT.

The chain links TRBV12-5 to TRBJ2-1, with a tentative D call TRBD1 (6 bases). The CDR3 loop spans 17 amino acids. V was trimmed by 5 bases and J by 7 bases, leaving 24 bases between them. The germline CDR1 and CDR2 sequences are LGHNT and FRNRAP. DNA of the CDR3: TGTGCTAGTGGTGCCGGTTGGGGGCTAGCAGCCGGGAATGAGCAGTTCTTC. Residues: CASGAGWGLAAGNEQFF.

This clone was observed a few times. The rearrangement links TRBV2 to TRBJ1-2; 8 bases are shared with TRBD1. The germline V gene has CDR1 SNHLY and CDR2 FYNNEI. Trimming at V came to 5 bases and at J to 7 bases, leaving 3 bases not matched to a gene. The CDR3 totals 12 residues. CDR3 protein: CASSYDRGGYTF. DNA for the CDR3: TGTGCCAGCAGTTACGACAGGGGTGGCTACACCTTC.

Only one count was recorded for this clone. The sample holds other DNA sequences that translate to the same CDR3. The chain uses TRBV7-2 and TRBJ2-3; D call uncertain. With 3 bases removed from V and 5 bases from J, the gap between germline ends came to 3 bases. This CDR3 contains 11 residues. Germline V CDR1 and CDR2: SGHTA, FQGNSA. CDR3 DNA sequence: TGTGCCAGCAGCTTGCGAGATACGCAGTATTTT. Its translation is CASSLRDTQYF.

This sequence joins TRBV5-1 and TRBJ2-7; maybe TRBD2 (6 bases). V lost 1 base and J lost 6, with 8 bases in between. Germline CDR1 SGHRS, CDR2 YFSETQ. This CDR3 is 12 amino acids long. CDR3 sequence: CASSLRRGEQYF. Here the CDR3 DNA reads TGCGCCAGCAGCTTGCGGAGGGGCGAGCAGTACTTC.

The rearrangement links TRBV4-2 to TRBJ1-1; weak D call: TRBD1 (6 bases). V was shortened by 0 bases and J by 7 bases, with 15 bases between the two germline ends. This CDR3 contains 15 residues. Per the germline V gene, CDR1 is LGHNA and CDR2 is YNFKEQ. In DNA form, the CDR3 reads TGTGCCAGCAGCCAAGATCGGCGCAGGGGTGTTGAAGCTTTCTTT. Translated: CASSQDRRRGVEAFF.

V usage is TRBV9 and J usage is TRBJ2-7; TRBD1 aligns across 10 bases. Looked up from germline, CDR1 is SGDLS and CDR2 is YYNGEE. V trimming: 4 bases; J trimming: 7 bases; junction bases outside the gene matches: 14. The length of the CDR3 is 16 residues. The CDR3 here is CASSPVWFGQGDEQYF. CDR3 coding DNA: TGTGCCAGCAGCCCGGTGTGGTTCGGACAGGGGGATGAGCAGTACTTC.